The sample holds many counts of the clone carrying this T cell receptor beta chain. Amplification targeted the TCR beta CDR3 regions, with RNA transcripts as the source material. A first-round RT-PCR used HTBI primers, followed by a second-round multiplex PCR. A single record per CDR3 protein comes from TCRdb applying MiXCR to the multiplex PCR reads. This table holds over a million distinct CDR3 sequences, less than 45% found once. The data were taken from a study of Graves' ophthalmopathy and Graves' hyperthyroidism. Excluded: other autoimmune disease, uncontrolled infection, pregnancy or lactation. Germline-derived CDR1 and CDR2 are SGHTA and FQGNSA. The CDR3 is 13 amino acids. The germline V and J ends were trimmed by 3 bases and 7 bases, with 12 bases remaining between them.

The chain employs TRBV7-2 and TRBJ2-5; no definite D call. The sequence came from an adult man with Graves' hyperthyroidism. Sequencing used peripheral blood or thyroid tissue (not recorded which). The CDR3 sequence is CASSFQETGTQYF. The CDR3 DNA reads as TGTGCCAGCAGCTTCCAGGAGACGGGGACCCAGTACTTC.